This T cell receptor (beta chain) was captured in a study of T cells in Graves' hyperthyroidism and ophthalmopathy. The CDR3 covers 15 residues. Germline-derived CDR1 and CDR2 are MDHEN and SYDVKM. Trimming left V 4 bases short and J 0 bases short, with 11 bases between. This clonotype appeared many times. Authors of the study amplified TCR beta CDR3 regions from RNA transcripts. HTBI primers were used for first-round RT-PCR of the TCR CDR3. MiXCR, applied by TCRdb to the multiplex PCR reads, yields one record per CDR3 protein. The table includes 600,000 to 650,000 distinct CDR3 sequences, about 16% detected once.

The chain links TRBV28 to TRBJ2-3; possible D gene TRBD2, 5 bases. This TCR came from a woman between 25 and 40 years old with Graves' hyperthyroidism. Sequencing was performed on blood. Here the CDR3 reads CASSSLATSTDTQYF. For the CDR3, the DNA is TGTGCCAGCAGTTCCTTAGCGACTAGCACAGATACGCAGTATTTT. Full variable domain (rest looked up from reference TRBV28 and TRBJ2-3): DVKVTQSSRYLVKRTGEKVFLECVQDMDHENMFWYRQDPGLGLRLIYFSYDVKMKEKGDIPEGYSVSREKKERFSLILESASTNQTSMYLCASSSLATSTDTQYFGPGTRLTVL.